This T cell receptor (beta chain) appears in the sequencing data of a study of T cells in Graves' hyperthyroidism and ophthalmopathy. Study as a whole: Peripheral blood was obtained at initial diagnosis, preceding any treatment. General study points: Most thyroid clonotypes expanded above 0.001 appeared in blood too. Ophthalmopathy was separated from stable hyperthyroidism by a 13 V-J model.

The germline V gene has CDR1 MNHEY and CDR2 SVGEGT. The CDR3 has 18 amino acids. Trimming removed 3 bases from V and 0 bases from J, with 18 bases in between. In making diagnoses, clinical symptoms, serum thyroxine and TRAb, thyroid ultrasound and orbital computed tomography were all used. In regard to this clonotype: Its target is unknown.

Amplified regions were TCR beta CDR3 sequences from RNA transcripts. TCR CDR3 underwent first-round RT-PCR with the HTBI primer set. One entry per CDR3 protein results from TCRdb running MiXCR on the multiplex PCR reads. Here the sample spans some 350,000 distinct CDR3 sequences, 15% to 20% being singletons. The sample was blood. The TCR sequence derives from a young woman with Graves' hyperthyroidism. The chain couples TRBV6-2 or TRBV6-3 to TRBJ1-3; D is perhaps TRBD1 (5 bases). For the CDR3, the DNA is TGTGCCAGCAGTTATCTTTCTGCGGGGGTTCTCTCTGGAAACACCATATATTTT. Protein: CASSYLSAGVLSGNTIYF.